This T cell receptor (beta chain) derives from a study of blood T cell repertoires in COVID-19. Study background: The samples span acute and convalescent COVID-19 from the United States, Italy and Spain. In each case, the material was cDNA or gDNA derived from T cells, B-cell-depleted T cells, or PBMCs.

In the original processing: Nucleated cell counts were estimated from reference gene primer amplification. Assay used: immunoSEQ multiplex PCR; TCRdb lists only in-frame clones, some missing. V and J calls and clone size are those listed in that table; D and trimming were worked out from the DNA. The table shows 95,000 to 150,000 clones, with roughly 90% occurring only once. The sequencing input was peripheral blood. This clonotype originated in a man between 40 and 49 years old with acute or convalescent COVID-19.

The CDR3 spells CASSGRTGAYNEQFF. As DNA, the CDR3 is TGCGCCAGCAGCGGCAGGACAGGGGCCTACAATGAGCAGTTCTTC. The V and J genes are TRBV5-1 and TRBJ2-1, with TRBD1 identical over 9 bases. The V and J ends lost 4 bases and 2 bases, in that order; junction bases with no gene match: 4. The germline gives CDR1 SGHRS, CDR2 YFSETQ. CDR3 size: 15 residues.